The 30 T cell receptor beta chains reported below all come from one sample, sequenced in a study of CD8 T cells in Susac syndrome (dated by TCRdb to about 2019). To prepare the library, the immunoSEQ multiplex PCR assay was applied. RNA was extracted using the RNeasy kit, and roughly 0.45 to 1 microgram was reverse transcribed with random hexamers. TCRdb itself trimmed the public reads at Q25 with fastp, ran MiXCR and retained productive beta chains. Each CDR3 protein appears once, grouped with its most common genes and DNA. This sample is represented by more than 95,000 distinct CDR3 sequences; about 94% of them were singletons. The ten largest clones represent around 0.2% of the sample. Sequenced material: CD8+ T cells from PBMCs. All receptors derive from a human donor with Susac syndrome.

The chain has TRBV5-6 and TRBJ2-7; unclear D gene. Germline values: CDR1 SGHDT, CDR2 YYEEEE. The ends were cut back, 0 bases at V and 0 bases at J, with 7 bases in the middle. There are 14 residues in the CDR3. CDR3: CASSLAGPSYEQYF. The DNA of the CDR3 is TGTGCCAGCAGCTTGGCCGGACCCTCCTACGAGCAGTACTTC.

The CDR3 loop is CASSFSGYSNQPQHF. CDR3 nucleotides: TGTGCCAGCAGTTTCTCCGGTTATAGCAATCAGCCCCAGCATTTT. The chain couples TRBV27 to TRBJ1-5; D unclear. This CDR3 is 15 amino acids long. Trimming removed 3 bases at V and 0 bases at J, with 9 bases between. Per germline, CDR1 MNHEY and CDR2 SMNVEV (reference sequence).

V and J are TRBV29-1 and TRBJ2-7, with a weak D call TRBD2 (5 bases). V lost 4 bases and J 3 bases, leaving 10 bases between the germline ends. The CDR3 totals 12 residues. In germline, CDR1 is SQVTM, CDR2 ANQGSEA. CDR3 amino acids: CSVAFGDYEQYF. In nucleotides, the CDR3 is TGCAGCGTTGCATTCGGGGACTACGAGCAGTACTTC.

The chain uses TRBV15 and TRBJ2-7; D might be TRBD1 (5 bases). Between the trimmed V and J ends, which lost 0 bases and 4 bases, there was a span of 16 bases. The CDR3 contains 16 residues. Looked up from germline, CDR1 is LNHNV and CDR2 is YYDKDF (reference sequence). In DNA form, the CDR3 reads TGTGCCACCAGCAGAGATCTCGCAGGGTCACCTTACGAGCAGTACTTC. Translated: CATSRDLAGSPYEQYF.

V and J are TRBV12-3 or TRBV12-4 and TRBJ1-5; 7 nucleotides match TRBD1. V shed 8 bases and J 7 bases; nucleotides not matched to a gene: 8. There are 13 residues in the CDR3. This CDR3 reads CASRGAGGQPQHF. The CDR3 DNA follows: TGTGCCAGCCGCGGGGCAGGGGGACAGCCCCAGCATTTT.

V is TRBV11-2 and J is TRBJ2-7; D assignment may be TRBD1 or TRBD2 (5 bases each). The germline V gene encodes CDR1 SGHAT and CDR2 FQNNGV. V shed 2 bases and J shed 4 bases, with 9 bases lying between them. The CDR3 sequence is 13 residues long. CDR3 sequence: CASSLRGGYEQYF. The CDR3 DNA reads TGTGCCAGCAGCTTAAGGGGCGGGTACGAGCAGTACTTC.

This chain uses TRBV25-1 with TRBJ1-1; D may be TRBD1 (6 bases). In germline, CDR1 is MGHDK, CDR2 SYGVNS. This CDR3 comprises 14 residues. The ends were cut back, 1 base at V and 7 bases at J, with 13 bases in the middle. The CDR3 coding sequence is TGTGCCAGCAGTGAATTGGGGGGGCTGGATGAAGCTTTCTTT. Translated, it gives CASSELGGLDEAFF.

The rearrangement links TRBV6-5 to TRBJ2-5; 11 nucleotides align to TRBD1. CDR3 size: 17 residues. Germline values: CDR1 MNHEY, CDR2 SVGAGI. The V segment lost 4 bases and the J segment 1 base; nucleotides outside the gene matches: 8. CDR3 protein: CASSLMGTGGSQETQYF. In nucleotides, the CDR3 is TGTGCCAGCAGTTTAATGGGGACAGGGGGTTCCCAAGAGACCCAGTACTTC.

The chain uses TRBV19 and TRBJ2-1; tentative D call: TRBD2 (5 bases). Trimming took 3 bases from V and 7 from J, leaving 22 bases between them. Germline loops: CDR1 LNHDA, CDR2 SQIVND (reference sequence). The CDR3 runs to 17 residues. Written as DNA, the CDR3 is TGTGCCAGTAGTATGTTGTTGGATTCGGGATTTAATAATGAGCAGTTCTTC. It codes for CASSMLLDSGFNNEQFF.

V and J are TRBV20-1 and TRBJ2-3; 7 nucleotides match TRBD2. The CDR3 is 16 residues long. Trimming took 1 base from V and 0 from J; bases not matched to a gene: 7. Germline V gene lookup returns CDR1 DFQATT and CDR2 SNEGSKA (reference sequence). The DNA for the CDR3 is TGCAGTGCTAGAGGGGCGGGAGATGAAAGCACAGATACGCAGTATTTT. As protein: CSARGAGDESTDTQYF.

This chain connects TRBV12-3 or TRBV12-4 to TRBJ2-4, with 8 bases lining up with TRBD1. After removal of 3 bases from V and 0 bases from J, the junction contained 7 bases not matched to a gene. The CDR3 length is 17 residues. Here the CDR3 reads CASSFGGQEIAKNIQYF. CDR3 bases: TGTGCCAGCAGTTTTGGGGGACAGGAAATAGCCAAAAACATTCAGTACTTC.

The chain links TRBV4-3 to TRBJ1-1; 8 bases match TRBD1. The length of the CDR3 is 15 residues. The germline V gene encodes CDR1 LGHNA and CDR2 YSLEER. The V segment lost 1 base and the J segment 9 bases; nucleotides outside the gene matches: 10. This chain's CDR3 is CASSQVDRDDAQAFF. In DNA form, the CDR3 reads TGCGCCAGCAGCCAAGTGGACAGGGACGATGCACAAGCTTTCTTT.

The rearrangement uses TRBV20-1 and TRBJ1-1; D unclear. CDR3 length: 12 residues. Germline CDR1 and CDR2: DFQATT and SNEGSKA (reference sequence). Trimming took 4 bases from V and 2 from J, leaving 8 bases between them. CDR3 amino acids: CSANRLNTEAFF. In DNA form, the CDR3 reads TGCAGTGCTAATAGACTCAACACTGAAGCTTTCTTT.

This chain connects TRBV4-1 to TRBJ2-1, with unresolved D. The CDR3 is 15 residues long. CDR1 and CDR2 from the germline V gene are MGHRA and YSYEKL. V lost 4 bases and J 3 bases, leaving 13 bases between the germline ends. CDR3 in amino acids: CASSPTQEGYNEQFF. The CDR3 DNA is TGCGCCAGCAGCCCCACGCAGGAAGGCTACAATGAGCAGTTCTTC.

This chain uses TRBV9 with TRBJ2-7; tentative D call: TRBD2 (6 bases). The length of the CDR3 is 15 residues. Germline loops: CDR1 SGDLS, CDR2 YYNGEE. V lost 4 bases, J lost 3 bases, and 17 bases lay in between. In DNA form, the CDR3 reads TGTGCCAGCAGCCCCCGACTAGTTGGAGTCTACGAGCAGTACTTC. Translated, it gives CASSPRLVGVYEQYF.

This chain uses TRBV4-1 with TRBJ1-1; tentative D call: TRBD1 (5 bases). Germline V gene data show CDR1 as MGHRA and CDR2 as YSYEKL. CDR3 size: 15 residues. Trimming took off 1 base at V and 3 bases at J, with 12 bases between the two ends. This CDR3 reads CASSQGGGGDTEAFF. CDR3 nucleotides: TGCGCCAGCAGCCAAGGAGGCGGGGGGGACACTGAAGCTTTCTTT.

The chain carries TRBV6-2 or TRBV6-3 and TRBJ2-1, with 8 bases identical to TRBD2. This CDR3 is 16 amino acids long. Germline V lookup: CDR1 MNHEY, CDR2 SVGEGT. The J segment lost 7 bases and the V segment lost 4 bases, leaving 12 bases of the junction unmatched. The CDR3 here is CASSSLLAEGGNEQFF. CDR3 in DNA: TGTGCCAGCAGTTCTCTACTAGCGGAGGGGGGGAATGAGCAGTTCTTC.

The rearrangement joins TRBV19 to TRBJ1-1, with 10 bases fitting TRBD1. Germline values: CDR1 LNHDA, CDR2 SQIVND (reference sequence). V trimming: 3 bases; J trimming: 8 bases; junction bases outside the gene matches: 6. The CDR3 runs 14 residues. The CDR3 bases are TGTGCCAGTAGTATTGGACAGGGGGTCTTGGAAGCTTTCTTT. It codes for CASSIGQGVLEAFF.

CDR3 in amino acids: CASSLTGQGGGQPQHF. CDR3 coding DNA: TGTGCCAGCAGTTTAACGGGACAGGGGGGTGGTCAGCCCCAGCATTTT. This chain connects TRBV12-3 or TRBV12-4 to TRBJ1-5, with TRBD1 matching over 11 bases. V shed 2 bases and J 6 bases; nucleotides not matched to a gene: 6. CDR3 length equals 16 residues.

V and J are TRBV6-5 and TRBJ2-7; 11 nucleotides align to TRBD2. Germline V gives CDR1 MNHEY, CDR2 SVGAGI. V shed 3 bases and J 2 bases; nucleotides not matched to a gene: 3. The CDR3 is 15 amino acids. DNA of the CDR3: TGTGCCAGCAGTTATTTTAGCGGGGGGGCCTACGAGCAGTACTTC. The encoded protein is CASSYFSGGAYEQYF.

The chain joins TRBV20-1 to TRBJ2-3; 10 bases are shared with TRBD2. Germline-derived CDR1 and CDR2 are DFQATT and SNEGSKA (reference sequence). V was pared by 5 bases and J by 2 bases, with 7 bases of the junction left unmatched. The CDR3 contains 15 residues. This chain's CDR3 is CSAPPLAGITDTQYF. CDR3 nucleotides: TGCAGTGCTCCACCACTAGCGGGGATCACAGATACGCAGTATTTT.

This clonotype was counted between two and nine times. The genes are TRBV7-9 and TRBJ2-2; D remains ambiguous. V was clipped by 0 bases and J by 7 bases, with 0 bases between them. The CDR3 length is 11 residues. CDR1 is SEHNR, CDR2 FQNEAQ, per germline (reference sequence). The CDR3: CASSLAGELFF. As DNA, the CDR3 is TGTGCCAGCAGCTTAGCCGGGGAGCTGTTTTTT.

This rearrangement joins TRBV12-3 or TRBV12-4 to TRBJ2-3; perhaps TRBD2 as D (7 bases). The CDR3 is made up of 16 amino acids. V dropped 8 bases and J dropped 2 bases, with 20 bases sitting between them. In nucleotides, the CDR3 is TGTGCCAGCTCCCGAACGGGGGGCAGGGACACAGATACGCAGTATTTT. Its translation is CASSRTGGRDTDTQYF.

The gene calls are TRBV7-3 and TRBJ2-3; D not resolved. CDR3 length equals 17 residues. In germline, CDR1 is SGHTA, CDR2 FQGTGA. V was shortened by 4 bases and J by 1 base, with 18 bases between the two germline ends. Here the CDR3 reads CASSSPNEPRGTDTQYF. CDR3 sequence (DNA): TGTGCCAGCAGCTCCCCCAACGAGCCGCGCGGCACAGATACGCAGTATTTT.

The chain is built from TRBV11-2 and TRBJ1-1; 7 nucleotides line up with TRBD1. The germline V gene encodes CDR1 SGHAT and CDR2 FQNNGV. The CDR3 extends over 14 amino acids. Trimming cost V 6 bases and J 1 base; bases outside gene matches: 5. CDR3 nucleotides: TGTGCCAGCAGGCCGACAGGGCCGAACACTGAAGCTTTCTTT. Amino acids: CASRPTGPNTEAFF.

The chain joins TRBV27 to TRBJ2-7; D is perhaps TRBD1 (5 bases). Germline V gene data show CDR1 as MNHEY and CDR2 as SMNVEV (reference sequence). The CDR3 consists of 14 residues. V was clipped by 4 bases and J by 4 bases, with 14 bases between them. CDR3 residues: CASSWSRGSYEQYF. CDR3 coding DNA: TGTGCCAGCAGTTGGAGTAGGGGATCGTACGAGCAGTACTTC.

This chain uses TRBV20-1 with TRBJ2-3; D is possibly TRBD2 (5 bases). Trimming took off 0 bases at V and 3 bases at J, with 16 bases between the two ends. The CDR3 covers 16 residues. Looked up from germline, CDR1 is DFQATT and CDR2 is SNEGSKA (reference sequence). The CDR3 sequence is CSARDREEGSTDTQYF. The CDR3 region has the DNA TGCAGTGCTAGAGATCGGGAAGAAGGGAGTACAGATACGCAGTATTTT.

The rearrangement uses TRBV6-2 or TRBV6-3 and TRBJ1-2; tentative D call: TRBD1 (6 bases). The CDR3 has 17 amino acids. V lost 7 bases and J lost 3, with 24 bases in between. Germline CDR1 and CDR2: MNHEY and SVGEGT. CDR3 protein: CASTTPPDSWIHYGYTF. CDR3 nucleotide sequence: TGTGCCAGCACCACCCCCCCGGACAGCTGGATTCACTATGGCTACACCTTC.

The chain has TRBV15 and TRBJ2-3; possible D gene TRBD2, 6 bases. Germline V gene lookup returns CDR1 LNHNV and CDR2 YYDKDF (reference sequence). Trimming took off 8 bases at V and 0 bases at J, with 12 bases between the two ends. The CDR3 covers 14 residues. This CDR3 reads CATGGISSTDTQYF. CDR3 sequence (DNA): TGTGCCACCGGGGGGATTTCTAGCACAGATACGCAGTATTTT.

This rearrangement joins TRBV4-2 to TRBJ1-1; 7 nucleotides line up with TRBD1. Germline V gene sequence: CDR1 LGHNA, CDR2 YNFKEQ. The V and J ends lost 1 base and 5 bases, in that order; junction bases with no gene match: 7. This CDR3 spans 15 amino acids. This CDR3 reads CASSQATGVETEAFF. CDR3 in DNA: TGTGCCAGCAGCCAAGCTACAGGGGTAGAAACTGAAGCTTTCTTT.